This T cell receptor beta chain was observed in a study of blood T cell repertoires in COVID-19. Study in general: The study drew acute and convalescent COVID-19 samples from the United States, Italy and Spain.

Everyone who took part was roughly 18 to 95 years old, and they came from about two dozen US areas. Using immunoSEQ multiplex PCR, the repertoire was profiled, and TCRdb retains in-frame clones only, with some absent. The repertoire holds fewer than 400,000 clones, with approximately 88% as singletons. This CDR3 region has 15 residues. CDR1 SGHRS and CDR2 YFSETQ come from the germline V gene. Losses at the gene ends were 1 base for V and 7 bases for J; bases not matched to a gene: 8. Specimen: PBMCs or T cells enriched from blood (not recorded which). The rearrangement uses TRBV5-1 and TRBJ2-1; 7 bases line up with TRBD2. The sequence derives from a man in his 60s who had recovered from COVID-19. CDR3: CASSLPRESRNEQFF. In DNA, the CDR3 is TGCGCCAGCAGCTTGCCGCGGGAGAGTCGAAATGAGCAGTTCTTC.